These 28 T cell receptor beta chains came from one sample sequenced in a study of T cell repertoires in cytomegalovirus infection. One entry per CDR3 protein results from TCRdb running MiXCR on the reads. The sample comprises about 570,000 distinct CDR3 sequences, 40% of which are singletons, and more than 40% rests with the top ten. The antigens these receptors bind are not known. The sample consisted of cultured PBMCs, taken from culture after CMV antigen stimulation. The receptors were sampled from a human donor in good health (CMV status not recorded). Some clones in this sample may be carry-over from other donors' samples.

This clonotype has just a few counts. The chain uses TRBV6-1 and TRBJ2-2, with 9 bases matching TRBD2. The CDR3 loop spans 14 amino acids. Germline CDR1 reads MNHNS; CDR2 reads SASEGT. Trimming cost V 5 bases and J 8 bases; bases outside gene matches: 6. The CDR3 loop is CASSLRTSVGELFF. CDR3 DNA: TGTGCCAGCAGTTTACGGACTAGCGTGGGGGAGCTGTTTTTT.

This CDR3 is CASTPPESPYEQYF. CDR3 nucleotide sequence: TGCGCCAGCACCCCTCCTGAATCCCCCTACGAGCAGTACTTC. This chain connects TRBV5-1 to TRBJ2-7; D gene uncertain. The CDR3 is 14 amino acids. Germline lookup yields CDR1 SGHRS and CDR2 YFSETQ. The V gene lost 6 bases and the J gene lost 2 bases, with 15 bases spanning the gap.

The chain combines TRBV5-4 with TRBJ2-1, with 10 bases aligning to TRBD1. The V gene's germline CDR1 is SGHNT and CDR2 YYREEE (reference sequence). J lost 2 bases, V lost 4 bases, and 9 bases had no gene match. This CDR3 spans 17 amino acids. The CDR3 nucleotides are TGTGCCAGCAGCCGGGACAGGGGACTAGGGGCCTACAATGAGCAGTTCTTC. The encoded protein is CASSRDRGLGAYNEQFF.

The V call is TRBV24-1, the J call TRBJ2-1; D possibly corresponds to TRBD1 (6 bases). Deletions cut 5 bases from V and 6 bases from J, with 19 bases between. The CDR3 sequence is 16 residues long. CDR1 and CDR2 from the germline V gene are KGHDR and SFDVKD. CDR3 DNA sequence: TGTGCCACCAGTGGGGGGCCCGAAACGTACCGCAATGAGCAGTTCTTC. Translated: CATSGGPETYRNEQFF.

The V call is TRBV7-9, the J call TRBJ1-5; no definite D call. V was shortened by 1 base and J by 8 bases, with 6 bases between the two germline ends. The CDR3 length is 12 residues. CDR1 is SEHNR, CDR2 FQNEAQ, per germline (reference sequence). CDR3 DNA: TGTGCCAGCAGCTTAGATGGTGAGCCCCAGCATTTT. This codes for CASSLDGEPQHF.

The gene calls are TRBV4-1 and TRBJ2-4; 7 bases fit TRBD1. Germline V lookup: CDR1 MGHRA, CDR2 YSYEKL. This CDR3 contains 14 residues. The V and J ends lost 4 bases and 6 bases, in that order; junction bases with no gene match: 6. The CDR3: CASSRPTGPNIQYF. The CDR3 DNA reads as TGCGCCAGCAGCCGACCGACAGGGCCAAACATTCAGTACTTC.

This clonotype was seen a handful of times. The V and J genes are TRBV7-2 and TRBJ2-7; 10 bases fit TRBD1. Trimming took 3 bases from V and 6 from J; bases not matched to a gene: 8. The CDR3 is made up of 15 amino acids. Germline V lookup: CDR1 SGHTA, CDR2 FQGNSA. DNA of the CDR3: TGTGCCAGCAGCTTTTTGGGACAGGGGTTTCGCGAGCAGTACTTC. Its protein is CASSFLGQGFREQYF.

As to this clonotype: A much larger clone sits a single nucleotide away, making a read error possible. This chain joins TRBV7-2 and TRBJ2-5, with D possibly being TRBD1 (6 bases). CDR1 SGHTA and CDR2 FQGNSA come from the germline V gene. The length of the CDR3 is 13 residues. Trimming removed 3 bases from V and 5 bases from J, with 10 bases in between. The CDR3 reads CTSSFRGEETQYF. The CDR3 nucleotides read TGTACCAGCAGCTTCAGGGGTGAGGAGACCCAGTACTTC.

This clonotype was found once. The J gene is TRBJ2-1, the V gene TRBV12-3 or TRBV12-4; no reliable D call. Trimming left V 6 bases short and J 9 bases short, with 12 bases between. The CDR3 is 12 amino acids. CDR3 region: CASSPYSSEQFF. The CDR3 nucleotides are TGTGCCAGCAGCCCCTATAGTAGTGAGCAGTTCTTC.

This sequence joins TRBV19 and TRBJ1-1, with a tentative D call TRBD1 (5 bases). V was cut by 8 bases and J by 3 bases, with 16 bases left in between. The germline CDR1 and CDR2 sequences are LNHDA and SQIVND (reference sequence). This CDR3 comprises 14 residues. The CDR3 DNA sequence: TGTGCCAGTTGTAAAAAGGGGTTTTACACTGAAGCTTTCTTT. Its translation is CASCKKGFYTEAFF.

This chain links TRBV20-1 with TRBJ2-1; the D gene is possibly TRBD2 (6 bases). From germline, CDR1 is DFQATT and CDR2 SNEGSKA (reference sequence). V lost 4 bases and J lost 3, with 16 bases in between. This CDR3 spans 15 amino acids. CDR3 nucleotides: TGCAGTGCTACTAGCGTCGGGGGAGGCTACAATGAGCAGTTCTTC. The encoded protein is CSATSVGGGYNEQFF.

The V call is TRBV11-2, the J call TRBJ1-4, with TRBD1 matching over 11 bases. Per the germline V gene, CDR1 is SGHAT and CDR2 is FQNNGV. CDR3 length: 16 amino acids. The trim removed 5 bases at V and 8 bases at J, leaving 10 bases unmatched. CDR3: CASSPRDRGGDEKLFF. The CDR3, as DNA: TGTGCCAGCAGCCCCCGGGACAGGGGGGGCGACGAAAAACTGTTTTTT.

This clonotype has more than one count but fewer than ten. The chain is built from TRBV14 and TRBJ2-3; D unresolved. V shed 3 bases and J shed 2 bases, with 9 bases lying between them. CDR1 is SGHDN and CDR2 is FVKESK in the germline V gene. The CDR3 spans 14 residues. The CDR3 sequence is CASSQQQPTDTQYF. The CDR3 DNA follows: TGTGCCAGCAGCCAGCAACAGCCCACAGATACGCAGTATTTT.

The rearrangement joins TRBV5-4 to TRBJ2-3; D might be TRBD1 (5 bases). The CDR3 consists of 13 residues. Per germline, CDR1 SGHNT and CDR2 YYREEE (reference sequence). Trimming removed 6 bases from V and 3 bases from J, with 11 bases in between. The CDR3 region has the DNA TGTGCCAGCAACCCTAGGGGAACAGATACGCAGTATTTT. This codes for CASNPRGTDTQYF.

The rearrangement links TRBV20-1 to TRBJ2-6; the D is unclear. Trimming removed 5 bases at V and 0 bases at J, with 8 bases between. The length of the CDR3 is 14 residues. CDR1 is DFQATT, CDR2 SNEGSKA, per germline (reference sequence). CDR3 sequence (DNA): TGCAGTGCTCCCTCGGGCTCTGGGGCCAACGTCCTGACTTTC. Translation gives CSAPSGSGANVLTF.

V usage is TRBV7-6 and J usage is TRBJ1-1; D might be TRBD1 (5 bases). Germline CDR1 and CDR2: SGHVS and FNYEAQ. V gave up 2 bases and J gave up 8 bases, with 15 bases separating them. This CDR3 contains 14 residues. CDR3 loop: CASSLRGSRVEAFF. The CDR3 DNA is TGTGCCAGCAGCTTACGGGGAAGCAGGGTGGAAGCTTTCTTT.

J is TRBJ2-7 and V is TRBV5-6; D might be TRBD1 (6 bases). Trimming stripped 3 bases from V and 2 bases from J, with 15 bases between. This CDR3 has 15 residues. The germline V gene encodes CDR1 SGHDT and CDR2 YYEEEE. The CDR3: CASSSRQVLTYEQYF. The DNA for the CDR3 is TGTGCCAGCAGCTCGCGACAGGTCCTTACCTACGAGCAGTACTTC. The full variable domain, in which reference TRBV5-6 and TRBJ2-7 provide the parts outside the CDR3, is DAGVTQSPTHLIKTRGQQVTLRCSPKSGHDTVSWYQQALGQGPQFIFQYYEEEERQRGNFPDRFSGHQFPNYSSELNVNALLLGDSALYLCASSSRQVLTYEQYFGPGTRLTVT.

This chain links TRBV7-2 with TRBJ2-7; possible D gene TRBD1, 5 bases. This CDR3 has 12 residues. Germline loops: CDR1 SGHTA, CDR2 FQGNSA. Trimming took off 5 bases at V and 7 bases at J, with 12 bases between the two ends. The CDR3 region is CASSIDAGEQYF. For the CDR3, the DNA is TGTGCCAGCAGCATCGACGCAGGGGAGCAGTACTTC.

This clonotype has a count of ten or more. The genes are TRBV7-2 and TRBJ2-2; D not certain. There are 13 residues in the CDR3. The germline V and J ends were trimmed by 3 bases and 1 base, with 3 bases remaining between them. Germline lookup yields CDR1 SGHTA and CDR2 FQGNSA. In nucleotides, the CDR3 is TGTGCCAGCAGCTTGAGGAACACCGGGGAGCTGTTTTTT. Encoded protein: CASSLRNTGELFF. The variable domain in full, with the rest retrieved from reference TRBV7-2 and TRBJ2-2, is GAGVSQSPSNKVTEKGKDVELRCDPISGHTALYWYRQSLGQGLEFLIYFQGNSAPDKSGLPSDRFSAERTGGSVSTLTIQRTQQEDSAVYLCASSLRNTGELFFGEGSRLTVL.

This chain links TRBV7-8 with TRBJ2-2, with 10 positions matching TRBD2. Germline CDR1 and CDR2: SGHVS and FQNEAQ. The CDR3 loop spans 18 amino acids. The V gene end was trimmed by 5 bases and the J gene end by 5 bases; junction bases not matched to a gene: 14. The CDR3 DNA is TGTGCCAGCAGCCAGAGGATAGCGGGAGGTCTCGGTACCGGGGAGCTGTTTTTT. This sequence encodes CASSQRIAGGLGTGELFF.

The chain employs TRBV19 and TRBJ2-1; 9 bases line up with TRBD2. V lost 4 bases and J lost 9; bases outside the gene matches: 13. Germline assignment: CDR1 LNHDA and CDR2 SQIVND (reference sequence). There are 16 residues in the CDR3. The CDR3 sequence: CASSRGWLAGYREQFF. The CDR3 region has the DNA TGTGCCAGTAGTAGAGGTTGGCTAGCGGGATACCGTGAGCAGTTCTTC.

This clonotype was recorded at least ten times. This chain joins TRBV7-2 and TRBJ2-2; the D gene is possibly TRBD1 (6 bases). Germline CDR1 is SGHTA and CDR2 is FQGNSA. Trimming removed 4 bases from V and 7 bases from J, with 13 bases in between. This CDR3 contains 14 residues. The CDR3 DNA follows: TGTGCCAGCAGCTGGGGGCCCTCGGGCGGGGAGCTGTTTTTT. Translating it yields CASSWGPSGGELFF.

CDR3 DNA sequence: TGTGCCAGCAGCCGTTCTAGCATGAGCACAGATACGCAGTATTTT. Its protein product is CASSRSSMSTDTQYF. The V gene is TRBV7-6, the J gene TRBJ2-3; tentative D call: TRBD2 (5 bases). Germline CDR1 SGHVS, CDR2 FNYEAQ. Trimming cost V 5 bases and J 0 bases, with 12 bases left between them. The CDR3 has 15 residues.

A few counts support this clonotype. The CDR3 coding sequence is TGTGCCAGCACCCTCGGACAGACTGAAGCTTTCTTT. Translated, it gives CASTLGQTEAFF. The chain has TRBV12-3 or TRBV12-4 and TRBJ1-1; perhaps TRBD1 as D (6 bases). The germline V and J ends were trimmed by 7 bases and 5 bases, with 11 bases remaining between them. This CDR3 is 12 amino acids long.

The gene calls are TRBV12-3 or TRBV12-4 and TRBJ2-7; unclear D gene. V was clipped by 2 bases and J by 4 bases, with 15 bases between them. CDR3 length: 15 amino acids. As DNA, the CDR3 is TGTGCCAGCAGTTTACTTGCTGGAAGGCCGTACGAGCAGTACTTC. Amino acid sequence: CASSLLAGRPYEQYF.

The chain employs TRBV6-2 or TRBV6-3 and TRBJ2-3; 10 positions match TRBD2. Germline CDR1 MNHEY, CDR2 SVGEGT. The CDR3 contains 20 residues. Trimming removed 6 bases from V and 2 bases from J; junction bases left unmatched: 20. The CDR3 nucleotides are TGTGCCAGCAGCCGTCGGGCGTGGGCTAGCGGGGGCCCAGACACAGATACGCAGTATTTT. Its translation: CASSRRAWASGGPDTDTQYF.

This clonotype was seen ten or more times. V and J are TRBV7-2 and TRBJ1-2; D remains ambiguous. Germline CDR1 is SGHTA and CDR2 is FQGNSA. This CDR3 comprises 13 residues. The ends were cut back, 4 bases at V and 4 bases at J, with 10 bases in the middle. CDR3 coding DNA: TGTGCCAGCAGCTCCCGCCAAGGCTATGGCTACACCTTC. Translation gives CASSSRQGYGYTF. Based on the CDR3 plus reference TRBV7-2 and TRBJ1-2, the full variable domain is GAGVSQSPSNKVTEKGKDVELRCDPISGHTALYWYRQSLGQGLEFLIYFQGNSAPDKSGLPSDRFSAERTGGSVSTLTIQRTQQEDSAVYLCASSSRQGYGYTFGSGTRLTVV.

This clonotype appeared a few times. The V and J genes are TRBV7-2 and TRBJ2-7, with D maybe TRBD1 (5 bases). The germline V and J ends were trimmed by 2 bases and 2 bases, with 13 bases remaining between them. CDR1 and CDR2 (germline): SGHTA, FQGNSA. The CDR3 runs 15 residues. CDR3 in DNA: TGTGCCAGCAGCTTATCTGGTCAGGGCCCCTACGAGCAGTACTTC. The encoded protein is CASSLSGQGPYEQYF.